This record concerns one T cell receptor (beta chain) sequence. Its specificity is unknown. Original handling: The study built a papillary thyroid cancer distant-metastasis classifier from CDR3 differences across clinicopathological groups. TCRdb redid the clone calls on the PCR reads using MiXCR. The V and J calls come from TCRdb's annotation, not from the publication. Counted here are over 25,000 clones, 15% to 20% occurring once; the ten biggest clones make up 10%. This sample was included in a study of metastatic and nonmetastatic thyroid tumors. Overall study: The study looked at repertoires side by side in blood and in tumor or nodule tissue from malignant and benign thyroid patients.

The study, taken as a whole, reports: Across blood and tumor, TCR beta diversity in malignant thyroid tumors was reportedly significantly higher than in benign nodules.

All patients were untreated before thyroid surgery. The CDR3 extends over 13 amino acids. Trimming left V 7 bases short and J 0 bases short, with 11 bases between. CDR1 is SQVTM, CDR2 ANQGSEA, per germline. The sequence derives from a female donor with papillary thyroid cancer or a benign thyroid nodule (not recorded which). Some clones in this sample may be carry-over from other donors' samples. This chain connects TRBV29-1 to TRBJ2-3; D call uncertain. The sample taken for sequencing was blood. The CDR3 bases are TGCAGCGCCTCGGCACAGAGCACAGATACGCAGTATTTT. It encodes CSASAQSTDTQYF.